Below, 22 T cell receptor beta chains from the same sample are listed, as sequenced in a study of blood T cell repertoires in COVID-19. Clones were read by immunoSEQ multiplex PCR, and TCRdb kept only the in-frame ones, dropping some. This table holds 200,000 or so clones, 65% to 90% found once. The material sequenced was PBMCs or T cells enriched from blood (not recorded which). The source is a woman aged 40 to 49 with acute COVID-19.

The gene calls are TRBV30 and TRBJ2-1; D remains unclear. This CDR3 spans 11 amino acids. V dropped 2 bases and J dropped 6 bases, with 5 bases sitting between them. Germline-derived CDR1 and CDR2 are GTSNPN and SVGIG (reference sequence). This CDR3 is CAWSIRNEQFF. CDR3 nucleotide sequence: TGTGCCTGGAGTATCCGCAATGAGCAGTTCTTC.

The chain joins TRBV27 to TRBJ2-1; D unclear. V lost 2 bases, J lost 8 bases, and 13 bases lay in between. Per the germline V gene, CDR1 is MNHEY and CDR2 is SMNVEV (reference sequence). CDR3 length: 14 amino acids. CDR3 DNA: TGTGCCAGCAGTTTAGACTGGTTTACACATGAGCAGTTCTTC. Translated, it gives CASSLDWFTHEQFF.

This clone was picked up one time. This sequence joins TRBV4-2 and TRBJ2-3, with D perhaps TRBD2 (6 bases). CDR1 is LGHNA, CDR2 YNFKEQ, per germline. This CDR3 contains 17 residues. V was shortened by 4 bases and J by 8 bases, with 25 bases between the two germline ends. The CDR3 protein is CASSPGVAAGGQVTQYF. CDR3 nucleotide sequence: TGTGCCAGCAGCCCCGGGGTGGCAGCGGGCGGGCAGGTTACGCAGTATTTT.

The rearrangement joins TRBV16 to TRBJ1-2; D possibly corresponds to TRBD1 (5 bases). CDR1 is KGHSY and CDR2 is FQNENV in the germline V gene. The CDR3 loop spans 14 amino acids. Deletions cut 2 bases from V and 7 bases from J, with 14 bases between. DNA for the CDR3: TGTGCCAGCAGCCAAGGCCGAGACAGAGGTGGCTACACCTTC. Translation gives CASSQGRDRGGYTF.

This chain connects TRBV19 to TRBJ1-1; 7 nucleotides align to TRBD1. The V gene end was trimmed by 8 bases and the J gene end by 6 bases; junction bases not matched to a gene: 6. Germline V gene lookup returns CDR1 LNHDA and CDR2 SQIVND (reference sequence). The CDR3 is made up of 12 amino acids. The CDR3 DNA reads as TGTGCCAGTGGGGGACAGACTTCTGAAGCTTTCTTT. This sequence encodes CASGGQTSEAFF.

The chain combines TRBV9 with TRBJ2-7; TRBD2 might be the D (5 bases). The CDR3 consists of 15 residues. V was shortened by 0 bases and J by 2 bases, with 12 bases between the two germline ends. The V gene's germline CDR1 is SGDLS and CDR2 YYNGEE. The CDR3 is CASSVDGGSAYEQYF. CDR3 nucleotide sequence: TGTGCCAGCAGCGTAGACGGCGGGTCCGCCTACGAGCAGTACTTC. Based on the CDR3 plus reference TRBV9 and TRBJ2-7, the full variable domain is DSGVTQTPKHLITATGQRVTLRCSPRSGDLSVYWYQQSLDQGLQFLIQYYNGEERAKGNILERFSAQQFPDLHSELNLSSLELGDSALYFCASSVDGGSAYEQYFGPGTRLTVT.

The chain uses TRBV30 and TRBJ2-5; possible D gene TRBD1, 5 bases. V lost 0 bases and J 1 base, leaving 12 bases between the germline ends. Germline CDR1 reads GTSNPN; CDR2 reads SVGIG (reference sequence). This CDR3 is 15 amino acids long. CDR3 residues: CAWSVGVGVQETQYF. The CDR3 nucleotides read TGTGCCTGGAGTGTAGGGGTAGGGGTCCAAGAGACCCAGTACTTC.

The gene calls are TRBV6-1 and TRBJ2-7; D is uncertain. Germline V gene data show CDR1 as MNHNS and CDR2 as SASEGT. V lost 3 bases to trimming and J lost 2 bases, with 11 bases between them. The CDR3 runs 14 residues. CDR3 region: CASSEVDRAYEQYF. Written as DNA, the CDR3 is TGTGCCAGCAGTGAGGTTGACCGGGCCTACGAGCAGTACTTC.

The genes are TRBV27 and TRBJ2-7; TRBD2 agrees at 8 bases. With 5 bases clipped from V and 2 bases from J, the junction kept 8 bases outside the gene matches. The CDR3 covers 15 residues. Germline values: CDR1 MNHEY, CDR2 SMNVEV (reference sequence). The CDR3 DNA sequence: TGTGCCAGCAGTATCAAAGCGGGAGCCGCCTACGAGCAGTACTTC. As protein: CASSIKAGAAYEQYF.

This chain links TRBV5-8 with TRBJ1-1, with TRBD1 as a possible D gene (5 bases). Trimming took off 1 base at V and 1 base at J, with 17 bases between the two ends. The CDR3 consists of 17 residues. CDR1 is SGHTS, CDR2 YDEGEE, per germline. The CDR3: CASSLLSRGLGNTEAFF. The CDR3 nucleotides read TGTGCCAGCAGCTTGCTGAGTAGGGGCCTAGGGAACACTGAAGCTTTCTTT.

The rearrangement uses TRBV12-5 and TRBJ1-3; a possible D gene is TRBD1 (6 bases). V gave up 1 base and J gave up 2 bases, with 15 bases separating them. In germline, CDR1 is LGHNT, CDR2 FRNRAP. The CDR3 runs to 17 residues. The CDR3 sequence is CASGLGITGITGNTIYF. CDR3 sequence (DNA): TGTGCTAGTGGTTTGGGCATTACAGGGATCACTGGAAACACCATATATTTT.

This clone showed up many times. This chain uses TRBV24-1 with TRBJ2-2, with a weak D call TRBD1 (5 bases). V was trimmed by 4 bases and J by 8 bases, leaving 25 bases between them. This CDR3 has 18 residues. CDR1 is KGHDR, CDR2 SFDVKD, per germline. Here the CDR3 reads CATSEVGATGSLTGELFF. The CDR3 nucleotides are TGTGCCACCAGTGAAGTTGGGGCGACCGGGTCTTTGACAGGGGAGCTGTTTTTT.

The CDR3 nucleotides read TGTGCCAGCAGCGCTAGCGGGAGAACGGACGAGCAGTACTTC. It is translated as CASSASGRTDEQYF. V gene TRBV9 combines with J gene TRBJ2-7; 10 bases match TRBD2. Germline V gene lookup returns CDR1 SGDLS and CDR2 YYNGEE. This CDR3 comprises 14 residues. Trimming took 3 bases from V and 5 from J; bases not matched to a gene: 5.

The chain is built from TRBV28 and TRBJ1-5; D ambiguous. With 7 bases removed from V and 1 base from J, the gap between germline ends came to 14 bases. Germline CDR1 reads MDHEN; CDR2 reads SYDVKM. This CDR3 has 15 residues. DNA of the CDR3: TGTGCCAGCATCTGGGCGGGGTTGAGCAATCAGCCCCAGCATTTT. This encodes CASIWAGLSNQPQHF.

This chain connects TRBV27 to TRBJ2-1; 7 positions agree with TRBD1. Trimming removed 0 bases from V and 4 bases from J; junction bases left unmatched: 3. The CDR3 has 15 amino acids. Germline V gene data show CDR1 as MNHEY and CDR2 as SMNVEV (reference sequence). This CDR3 is CASSLSGTVYNEQFF. The CDR3 DNA reads as TGTGCCAGCAGTTTATCCGGGACAGTTTACAATGAGCAGTTCTTC.

The chain employs TRBV24-1 and TRBJ2-3; possibly TRBD2 for D (5 bases). Germline V gives CDR1 KGHDR, CDR2 SFDVKD. The V end was cut by 1 base, the J end by 1 base, with 17 bases between. CDR3 length equals 18 residues. DNA for the CDR3: TGTGCCACCAGTGATTTTACCCGGACTTCCCTTCGCACAGATACGCAGTATTTT. Protein: CATSDFTRTSLRTDTQYF.

This clone appeared a few times. The chain is built from TRBV19 and TRBJ2-3; D might be TRBD1 (5 bases). Germline V gives CDR1 LNHDA, CDR2 SQIVND (reference sequence). The V end was cut by 5 bases, the J end by 6 bases, with 15 bases between. The CDR3 is 14 residues long. The CDR3 spells CASSAGRTLDTQYF. The CDR3 DNA follows: TGTGCCAGTAGTGCAGGGCGGACGCTGGATACGCAGTATTTT. The full variable domain, in which reference TRBV19 and TRBJ2-3 provide the parts outside the CDR3, is DGGITQSPKYLFRKEGQNVTLSCEQNLNHDAMYWYRQDPGQGLRLIYYSQIVNDFQKGDIAEGYSVSREKKESFPLTVTSAQKNPTAFYLCASSAGRTLDTQYFGPGTRLTVL.

The chain uses TRBV19 and TRBJ1-6; 10 nucleotides match TRBD1. CDR1 is LNHDA and CDR2 is SQIVND in the germline V gene (reference sequence). V lost 5 bases, J lost 9 bases, and 13 bases stayed unmatched. This CDR3 contains 17 residues. In nucleotides, the CDR3 is TGTGCCAGTAGTTTACAAGGTGGGGGACAGGGGCCTTCACCCCTCCACTTT. This translates into CASSLQGGGQGPSPLHF.

The chain combines TRBV9 with TRBJ1-1; D may be TRBD1 (5 bases). Germline CDR1 SGDLS, CDR2 YYNGEE. The CDR3 contains 19 residues. V lost 3 bases to trimming and J lost 1 base, with 25 bases between them. The CDR3 sequence: CASSEIPYYSDTSNTEAFF. The CDR3 region has the DNA TGTGCCAGCAGCGAGATCCCTTACTATTCGGACACGTCGAACACTGAAGCTTTCTTT.

This clone occurred once. The CDR3 sequence: CASSQAQGREQYF. CDR3 sequence (DNA): TGTGCCAGCAGCCAAGCCCAGGGCAGGGAGCAGTACTTC. The V call is TRBV3-1 (or the pseudogene TRBV3-2), the J call TRBJ2-7, with D possibly being TRBD1 (5 bases). The CDR3 consists of 13 residues. The germline CDR1 and CDR2 sequences are LGHDT and YNNKEL (reference sequence). Trimming stripped 1 base from V and 7 bases from J, with 11 bases between.

CDR3 bases: TGTGCCAGCACTAAGATAGGGACAGGGGAGTGGGAGCAGTTCTTC. Its translation is CASTKIGTGEWEQFF. The V and J genes are TRBV2 and TRBJ2-1; 10 nucleotides match TRBD1. Unmatched junction bases numbered 13, after V lost 7 bases and J lost 10 bases. This CDR3 region has 15 residues. Germline V gene data show CDR1 as SNHLY and CDR2 as FYNNEI.

The chain couples TRBV18 to TRBJ2-4; the D gene is possibly TRBD1 (6 bases). V lost 0 bases to trimming and J lost 3 bases, with 12 bases between them. CDR1 is KGHSH, CDR2 LQKENI, per germline. The CDR3 loop spans 16 amino acids. CDR3 sequence (DNA): TGTGCCAGCTCACCACCCATACTGACAGGCAAAAACATTCAGTACTTC. It is translated as CASSPPILTGKNIQYF.